This T cell receptor (beta chain) is drawn from a study of cytomegalovirus exposure and HLA in healthy donors. Findings of the study overall: Links to common viral pathogens appeared, in a later analysis, for several of the most significant clusters.

PCR primers comprised 60 Vbeta and 13 Jbeta primers. Assay used: immunoSEQ multiplex PCR; TCRdb lists only in-frame clones, some missing. The sample includes 190,000 or so clones, roughly three quarters of them seen just once. This clone was counted a single time. Its antigen is not identified. Unmatched junction bases numbered 7, after V lost 0 bases and J lost 5 bases. CDR1 and CDR2 from the germline V gene are LGHNA and YNFKEQ. This CDR3 region has 16 residues. What was sequenced was PBMCs. V gene TRBV4-2 combines with J gene TRBJ2-3; 8 bases align to TRBD2. The receptor was isolated from a male donor in good health and CMV-seropositive. The CDR3 region has the DNA TGTGCCAGCAGCCAAGAACCAGCGGGAGCCGGAGATACGCAGTATTTT. Protein product: CASSQEPAGAGDTQYF.